This TCR beta chain appears in the sequencing data of a study of high-grade serous ovarian cancer treatment subgroups. Profiling relied on immunoSEQ multiplex PCR, and the TCRdb table lists in-frame clones only, not all of them. The sample records approximately 5,700 clones, around 79% being singletons. V shed 4 bases, J shed 7 bases, and the junction held 3 bases outside the gene matches. The CDR3 is 11 amino acids. Germline assignment: CDR1 DFQATT and CDR2 SNEGSKA (reference sequence). The tumor samples were collected prior to definitive surgery or chemotherapy. This clonotype originated in a human donor with high-grade serous ovarian cancer. The rearrangement joins TRBV20-1 to TRBJ1-2; 7 bases agree with TRBD1. Sequencing input: tumor tissue. The DNA for the CDR3 is TGCAGTGCTACACAGGGGACTGGCTACACCTTC. Amino acids: CSATQGTGYTF.